The 5 T cell receptor beta chains presented below share a single source sample, sequenced in a study of blood T cell repertoires in COVID-19 (dated by TCRdb to about 2020). Libraries were made using the immunoSEQ multiplex PCR assay. This immuneACCESS table, as held by TCRdb, lists in-frame sequences with V and J called but not all clones. Of the missing ones, under half trace to an unresolved V gene in checked studies; the others have no known cause. Counted in this sample were about 250,000 clones; 80% to 90% of them appeared once. The leading ten clones occupy over 2% of the sample. Material: PBMCs or T cells enriched from blood (not recorded which). The origin of the receptors is a woman between 18 and 29 years old who had recovered from COVID-19.

The chain is built from TRBV19 and TRBJ1-1, with D unclear. Trimming removed 8 bases from V and 4 bases from J, with 17 bases in between. Germline V gives CDR1 LNHDA, CDR2 SQIVND (reference sequence). The CDR3 runs 14 residues. The CDR3 here is CASRPSGMGTEAFF. CDR3 DNA sequence: TGTGCCAGTCGCCCGTCGGGGATGGGCACTGAAGCTTTCTTT.

The rearrangement uses TRBV19 and TRBJ2-5, with 8 bases that match TRBD2. This CDR3 spans 15 amino acids. V trimming: 4 bases; J trimming: 5 bases; junction bases outside the gene matches: 9. Germline V lookup: CDR1 LNHDA, CDR2 SQIVND (reference sequence). CDR3 sequence (DNA): TGTGCCAGTAGTACTCCCTCCGGGGGGGCGGAGACCCAGTACTTC. Its translation: CASSTPSGGAETQYF.

The count of this clone is one. This chain uses TRBV27 with TRBJ1-1; tentative D call: TRBD1 (6 bases). The germline V gene encodes CDR1 MNHEY and CDR2 SMNVEV (reference sequence). This CDR3 is 18 amino acids long. The ends were cut back, 7 bases at V and 1 base at J, with 25 bases in the middle. CDR3: CASKGGTVGGKGNTEAFF. The CDR3 coding sequence is TGTGCCAGCAAGGGTGGGACCGTAGGGGGTAAAGGGAACACTGAAGCTTTCTTT.

This clone was detected ten times or more. The chain is built from TRBV6-4 and TRBJ2-1; 8 bases match TRBD2. Germline CDR1 reads MRHNA; CDR2 reads SNTAGT. The trim removed 5 bases at V and 6 bases at J, leaving 9 bases unmatched. The CDR3 loop spans 15 amino acids. CDR3 loop: CASSKNSGGSNEQFF. The CDR3 DNA follows: TGTGCCAGCAGTAAAAACAGCGGGGGTAGCAATGAGCAGTTCTTC.

The chain has TRBV6-2 or TRBV6-3 and TRBJ1-2, with unresolved D. The V gene's germline CDR1 is MNHEY and CDR2 SVGEGT. The CDR3 contains 13 residues. Trimming stripped 0 bases from V and 6 bases from J, with 8 bases between. The CDR3 sequence is CASSYSSVHGYTF. CDR3 nucleotides: TGTGCCAGCAGTTACTCGAGTGTACATGGCTACACCTTC.